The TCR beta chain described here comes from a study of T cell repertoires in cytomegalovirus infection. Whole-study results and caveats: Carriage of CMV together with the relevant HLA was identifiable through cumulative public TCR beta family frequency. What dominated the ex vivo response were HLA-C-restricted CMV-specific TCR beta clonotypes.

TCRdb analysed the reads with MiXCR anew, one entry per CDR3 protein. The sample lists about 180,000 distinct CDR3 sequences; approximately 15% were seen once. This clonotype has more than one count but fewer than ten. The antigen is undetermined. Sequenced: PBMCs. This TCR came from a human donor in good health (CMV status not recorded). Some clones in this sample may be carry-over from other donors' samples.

CDR3 in amino acids: CATSRDTGAGYEQYF. The CDR3 DNA follows: TGTGCCACCAGCAGAGACACAGGGGCTGGGTACGAGCAGTACTTC. This rearrangement joins TRBV15 to TRBJ2-7; the match to TRBD1 covers 7 bases. The CDR3 extends over 15 amino acids. Trimming cost V 0 bases and J 4 bases; bases outside gene matches: 6. Germline lookup yields CDR1 LNHNV and CDR2 YYDKDF (reference sequence).